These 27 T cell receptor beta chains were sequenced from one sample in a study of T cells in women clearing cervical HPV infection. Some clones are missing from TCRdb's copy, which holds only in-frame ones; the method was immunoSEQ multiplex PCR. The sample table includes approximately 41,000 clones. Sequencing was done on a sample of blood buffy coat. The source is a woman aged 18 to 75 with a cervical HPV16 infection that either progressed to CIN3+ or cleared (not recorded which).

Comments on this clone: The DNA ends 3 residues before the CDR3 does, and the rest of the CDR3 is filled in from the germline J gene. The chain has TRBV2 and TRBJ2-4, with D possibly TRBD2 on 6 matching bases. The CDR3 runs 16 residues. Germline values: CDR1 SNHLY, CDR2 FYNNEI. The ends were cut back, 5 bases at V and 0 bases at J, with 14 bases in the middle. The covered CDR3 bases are TGTGCCAGCAGTCCCTTAGCGGTACTAGCCAAAAACATT. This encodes CASSPLAVLAKNI. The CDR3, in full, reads CASSPLAVLAKNIQYF.

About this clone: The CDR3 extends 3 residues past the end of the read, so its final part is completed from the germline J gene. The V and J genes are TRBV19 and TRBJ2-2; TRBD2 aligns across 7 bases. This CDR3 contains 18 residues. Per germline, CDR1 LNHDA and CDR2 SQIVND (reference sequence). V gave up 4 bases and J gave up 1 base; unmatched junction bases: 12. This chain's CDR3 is CASSSSSGPKMNTGELFF. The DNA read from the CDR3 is TGTGCCAGTAGTAGCTCTAGCGGACCAAAAATGAACACCGGGGAG.

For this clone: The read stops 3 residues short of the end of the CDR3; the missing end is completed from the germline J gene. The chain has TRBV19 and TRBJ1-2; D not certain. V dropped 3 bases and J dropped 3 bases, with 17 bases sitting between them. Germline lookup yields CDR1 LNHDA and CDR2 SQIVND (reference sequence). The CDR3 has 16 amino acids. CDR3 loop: CASSMALADYYYGYTF. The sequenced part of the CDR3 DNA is TGTGCCAGTAGTATGGCCTTGGCAGACTACTACTATGGC.

CDR3 sequence reads: CASSDRGVGPQHF. The CDR3 DNA, read in part, is TGTGCCAGCAGTGATAGGGGTGTCGGGCCC. The chain recombines TRBV6-1 with TRBJ1-5; D may be TRBD1 (5 bases). The read terminates 3 residues before the CDR3 end, so the remaining end is supplied by the germline J gene. Trimming took off 3 bases at V and 9 bases at J, with 12 bases between the two ends. The CDR3 sequence is 13 residues long. CDR1 is MNHNS and CDR2 is SASEGT in the germline V gene.

The covered CDR3 bases are TGTGCCACCAGTGACCACCGGACAGGGGTCGAAGGCACAGATACG. Amino acid sequence: CATSDHRTGVEGTDT. The whole CDR3 region reads CATSDHRTGVEGTDTQYF. J is TRBJ2-3 and V is TRBV24-1, with TRBD1 matching over 9 bases. The read is 3 residues too short to cover the CDR3 end, so that end is filled in from the germline J gene. Germline V gene data show CDR1 as KGHDR and CDR2 as SFDVKD. The J segment lost 1 base and the V segment lost 4 bases, leaving 11 bases of the junction unmatched. This CDR3 is 18 amino acids long.

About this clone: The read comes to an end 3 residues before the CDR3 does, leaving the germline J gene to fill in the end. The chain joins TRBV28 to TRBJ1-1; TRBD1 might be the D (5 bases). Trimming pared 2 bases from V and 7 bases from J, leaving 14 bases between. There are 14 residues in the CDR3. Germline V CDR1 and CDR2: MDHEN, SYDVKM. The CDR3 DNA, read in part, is TGTGCCAGCAGTTTAACGCACGGGGGAGATGAA. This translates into CASSLTHGGDE. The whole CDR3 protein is CASSLTHGGDEAFF.

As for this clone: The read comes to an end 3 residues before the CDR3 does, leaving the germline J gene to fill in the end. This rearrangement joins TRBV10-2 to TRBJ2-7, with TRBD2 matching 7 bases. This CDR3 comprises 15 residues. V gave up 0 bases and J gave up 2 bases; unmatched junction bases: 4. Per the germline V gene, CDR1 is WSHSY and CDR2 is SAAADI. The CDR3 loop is CASSESAAGTYEQYF. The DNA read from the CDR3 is TGCGCCAGCAGTGAGTCCGCAGCGGGAACCTACGAG.

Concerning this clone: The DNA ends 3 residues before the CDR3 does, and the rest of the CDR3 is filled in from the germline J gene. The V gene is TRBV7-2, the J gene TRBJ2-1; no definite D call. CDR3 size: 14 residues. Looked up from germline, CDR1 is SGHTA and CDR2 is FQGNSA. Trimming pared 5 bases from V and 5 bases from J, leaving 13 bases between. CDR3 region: CASSPDIRDNEQFF. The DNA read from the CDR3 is TGTGCCAGCAGCCCCGATATCCGGGACAATGAG.

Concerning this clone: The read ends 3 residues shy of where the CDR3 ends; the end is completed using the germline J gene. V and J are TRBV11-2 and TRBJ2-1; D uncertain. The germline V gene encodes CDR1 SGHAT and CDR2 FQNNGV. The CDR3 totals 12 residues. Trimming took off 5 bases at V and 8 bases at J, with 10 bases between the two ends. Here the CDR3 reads CASSPYKHEQFF. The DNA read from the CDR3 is TGTGCCAGCAGCCCTTACAAACATGAG.

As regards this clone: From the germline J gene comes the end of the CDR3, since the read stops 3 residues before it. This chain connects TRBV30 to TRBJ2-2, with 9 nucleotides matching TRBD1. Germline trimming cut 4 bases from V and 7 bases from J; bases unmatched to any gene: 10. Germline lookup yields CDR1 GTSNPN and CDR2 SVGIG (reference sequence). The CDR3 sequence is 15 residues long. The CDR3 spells CAWNRGTGIDGELFF. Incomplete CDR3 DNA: TGTGCCTGGAACCGAGGGACAGGGATAGACGGGGAG. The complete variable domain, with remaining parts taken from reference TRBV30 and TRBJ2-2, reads SQTIHQWPATLVQPVGSPLSLECTVEGTSNPNLYWYRQAAGRGLQLLFYSVGIGQISSEVPQNLSASRPQDRQFILSSKKLLLSDSGFYLCAWNRGTGIDGELFFGEGSRLTVL.

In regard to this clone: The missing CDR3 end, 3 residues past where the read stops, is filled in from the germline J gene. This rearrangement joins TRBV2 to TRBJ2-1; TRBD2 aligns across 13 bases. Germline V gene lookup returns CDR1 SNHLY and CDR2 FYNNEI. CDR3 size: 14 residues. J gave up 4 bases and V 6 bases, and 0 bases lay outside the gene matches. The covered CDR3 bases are TGTGCCAGCAGGACTAGCGGGGGGTACAATGAG. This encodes CASRTSGGYNE. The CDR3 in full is CASRTSGGYNEQFF.

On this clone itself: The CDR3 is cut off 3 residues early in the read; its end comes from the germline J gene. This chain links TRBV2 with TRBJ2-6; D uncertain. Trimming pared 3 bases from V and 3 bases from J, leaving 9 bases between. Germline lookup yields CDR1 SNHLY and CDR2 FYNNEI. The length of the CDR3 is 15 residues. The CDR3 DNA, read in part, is TGTGCCAGCAGTGACACGGGTGGTGGGGCCAACGTC. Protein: CASSDTGGGANV. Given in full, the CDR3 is CASSDTGGGANVLTF.

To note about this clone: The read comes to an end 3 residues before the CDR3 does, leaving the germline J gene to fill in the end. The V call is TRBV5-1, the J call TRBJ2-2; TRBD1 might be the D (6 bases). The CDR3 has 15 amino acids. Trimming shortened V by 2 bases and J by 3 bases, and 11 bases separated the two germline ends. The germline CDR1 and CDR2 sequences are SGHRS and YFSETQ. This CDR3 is CASSFQGLDTGELFF. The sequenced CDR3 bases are TGCGCCAGCAGCTTTCAGGGGCTGGACACCGGGGAG.

CDR3: CASSLSQNNEQFF. Partial CDR3 DNA: TGTGCCAGCAGCTTATCCCAGAACAATGAG. The chain combines TRBV7-3 with TRBJ2-1; the D is unclear. The CDR3 goes on 3 residues after the read ends, and that part is filled in from the germline J gene. Trimming took 2 bases from V and 5 from J, leaving 7 bases between them. The V gene's germline CDR1 is SGHTA and CDR2 FQGTGA. The CDR3 runs to 13 residues.

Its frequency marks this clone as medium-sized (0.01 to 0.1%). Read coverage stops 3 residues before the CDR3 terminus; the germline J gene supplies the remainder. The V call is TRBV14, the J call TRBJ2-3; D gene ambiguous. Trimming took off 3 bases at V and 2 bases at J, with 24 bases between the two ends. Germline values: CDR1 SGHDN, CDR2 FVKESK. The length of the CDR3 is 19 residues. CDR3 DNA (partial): TGTGCCAGCAGCCACCCGATAGGCGACACCAAGGCGCCCACAGATACG. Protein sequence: CASSHPIGDTKAPTDT. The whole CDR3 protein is CASSHPIGDTKAPTDTQYF.

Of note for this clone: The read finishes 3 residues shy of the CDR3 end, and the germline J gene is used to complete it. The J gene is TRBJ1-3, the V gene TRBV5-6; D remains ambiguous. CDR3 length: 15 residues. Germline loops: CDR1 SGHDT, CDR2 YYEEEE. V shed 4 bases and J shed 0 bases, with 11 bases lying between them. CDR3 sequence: CASSPRVDSGNTIYF. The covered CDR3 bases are TGTGCCAGCAGCCCGAGGGTGGACTCTGGAAACACC.

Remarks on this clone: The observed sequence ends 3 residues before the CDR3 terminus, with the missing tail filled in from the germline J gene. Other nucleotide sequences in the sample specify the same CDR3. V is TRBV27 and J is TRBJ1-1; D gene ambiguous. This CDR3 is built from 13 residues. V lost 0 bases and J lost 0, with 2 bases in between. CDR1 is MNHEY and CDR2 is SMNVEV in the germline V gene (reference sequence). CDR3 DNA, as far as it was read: TGTGCCAGCAGTTTATCCTTGAACACTGAA. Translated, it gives CASSLSLNTE. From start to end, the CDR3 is CASSLSLNTEAFF.

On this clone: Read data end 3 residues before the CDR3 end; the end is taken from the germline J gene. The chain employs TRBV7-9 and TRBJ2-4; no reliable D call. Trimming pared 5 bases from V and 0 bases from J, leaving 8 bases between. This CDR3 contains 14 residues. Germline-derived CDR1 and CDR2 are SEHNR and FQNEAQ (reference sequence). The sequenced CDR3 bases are TGTGCCAGCAGCCCTATGTTAGCCAAAAACATT. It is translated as CASSPMLAKNI. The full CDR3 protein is CASSPMLAKNIQYF. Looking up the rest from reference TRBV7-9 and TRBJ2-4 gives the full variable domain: DTGVSQNPRHKITKRGQNVTFRCDPISEHNRLYWYRQTLGQGPEFLTYFQNEAQLEKSRLLSDRFSAERPKGSFSTLEIQRTEQGDSAMYLCASSPMLAKNIQYFGAGTRLSVL.

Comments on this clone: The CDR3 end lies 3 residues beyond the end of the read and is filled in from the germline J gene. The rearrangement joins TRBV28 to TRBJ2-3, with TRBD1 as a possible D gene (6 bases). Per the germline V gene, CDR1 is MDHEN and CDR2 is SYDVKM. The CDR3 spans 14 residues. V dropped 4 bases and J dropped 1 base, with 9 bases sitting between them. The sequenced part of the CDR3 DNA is TGTGCCAGCAGTTCAGGGGAAGGCACAGATACG. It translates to CASSSGEGTDT. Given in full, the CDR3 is CASSSGEGTDTQYF.

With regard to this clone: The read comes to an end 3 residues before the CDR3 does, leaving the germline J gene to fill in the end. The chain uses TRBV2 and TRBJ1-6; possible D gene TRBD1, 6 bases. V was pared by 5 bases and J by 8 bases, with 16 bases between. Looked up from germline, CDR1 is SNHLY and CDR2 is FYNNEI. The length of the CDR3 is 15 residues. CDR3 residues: CASSRRTDRHSPLHF. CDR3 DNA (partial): TGTGCCAGCAGTAGGAGGACAGACCGCCATTCACCC.

CDR3 bases read: TGTGCCAGCAGTTTCGACTCTGACAGGGGGAACACCGGGGAG. Translation gives CASSFDSDRGNTGE. The full CDR3 sequence reads CASSFDSDRGNTGELFF. This rearrangement joins TRBV2 to TRBJ2-2; TRBD1 matches at 8 bases. The read ends 3 residues early relative to the CDR3; the germline J gene fills the gap. This CDR3 spans 17 amino acids. The trim removed 5 bases at V and 1 base at J, leaving 9 bases unmatched. Germline-derived CDR1 and CDR2 are SNHLY and FYNNEI.

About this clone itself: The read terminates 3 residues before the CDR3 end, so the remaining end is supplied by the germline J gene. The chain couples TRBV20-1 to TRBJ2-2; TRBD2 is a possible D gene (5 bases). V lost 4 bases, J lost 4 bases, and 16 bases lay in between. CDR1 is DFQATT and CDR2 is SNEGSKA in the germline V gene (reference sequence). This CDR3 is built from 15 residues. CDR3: CSATRGSPGTGELFF. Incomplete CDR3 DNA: TGCAGTGCTACCCGGGGTAGTCCGGGCACCGGGGAG.

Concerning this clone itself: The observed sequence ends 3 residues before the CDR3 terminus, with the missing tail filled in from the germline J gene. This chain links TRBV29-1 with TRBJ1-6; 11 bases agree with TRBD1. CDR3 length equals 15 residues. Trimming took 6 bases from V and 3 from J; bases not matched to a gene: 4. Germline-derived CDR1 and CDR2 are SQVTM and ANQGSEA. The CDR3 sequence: CSVRTGGGYNSPLHF. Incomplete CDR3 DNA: TGCAGCGTCCGGACAGGGGGCGGCTATAATTCACCC.

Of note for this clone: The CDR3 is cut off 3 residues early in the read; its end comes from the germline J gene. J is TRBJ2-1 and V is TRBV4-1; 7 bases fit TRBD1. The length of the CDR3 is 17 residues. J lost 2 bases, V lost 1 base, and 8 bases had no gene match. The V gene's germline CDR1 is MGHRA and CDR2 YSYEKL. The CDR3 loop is CASSQVFDRVTYNEQFF. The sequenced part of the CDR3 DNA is TGCGCCAGCAGCCAAGTATTTGACAGGGTCACCTACAATGAG.

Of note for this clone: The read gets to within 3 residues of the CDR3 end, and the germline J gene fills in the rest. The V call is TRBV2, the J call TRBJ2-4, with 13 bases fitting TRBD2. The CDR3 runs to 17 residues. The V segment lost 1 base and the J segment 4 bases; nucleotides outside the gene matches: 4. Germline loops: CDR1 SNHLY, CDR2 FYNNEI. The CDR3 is CASSEVKGLAGKNIQYF. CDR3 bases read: TGTGCCAGCAGTGAAGTTAAGGGACTAGCGGGGAAAAACATT.

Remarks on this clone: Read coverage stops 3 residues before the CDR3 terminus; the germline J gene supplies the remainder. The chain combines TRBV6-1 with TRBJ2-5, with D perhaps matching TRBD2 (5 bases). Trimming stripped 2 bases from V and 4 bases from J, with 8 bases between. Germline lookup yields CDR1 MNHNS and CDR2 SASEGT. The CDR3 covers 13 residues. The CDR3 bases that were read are TGTGCCAGCAGTGAACGAGAGGGAGAGACC. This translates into CASSEREGET. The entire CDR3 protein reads CASSEREGETQYF.

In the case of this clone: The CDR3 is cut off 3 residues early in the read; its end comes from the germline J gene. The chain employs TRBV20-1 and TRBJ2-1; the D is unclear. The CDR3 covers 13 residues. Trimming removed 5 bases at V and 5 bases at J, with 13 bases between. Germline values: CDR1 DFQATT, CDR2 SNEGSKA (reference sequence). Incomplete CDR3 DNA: TGCAGTGCTGATGCCCCTACGAACAATGAG. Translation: CSADAPTNNE. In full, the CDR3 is CSADAPTNNEQFF.